This T cell receptor beta chain was recorded in a study of T cells in Graves' hyperthyroidism and ophthalmopathy. Stable hyperthyroidism: no ophthalmopathy progression over 18 months of follow-up. Trimming took 3 bases from V and 8 from J; bases not matched to a gene: 11. Germline V gene sequence: CDR1 MNHEY, CDR2 SMNVEV (reference sequence). This CDR3 region has 16 residues. This clonotype showed up just a few times. The investigators amplified TCR beta CDR3 regions from RNA transcripts. A first-round RT-PCR of the TCR CDR3 used the HTBI primer set. TCRdb analysed the multiplex PCR reads with MiXCR anew, one entry per CDR3 protein. The profile shows under 800,000 distinct CDR3 sequences, around 13% of them singletons.

The origin of this receptor is a woman between 18 and 29 years old with Graves' hyperthyroidism. The specimen was blood. V and J are TRBV27 and TRBJ2-1; 9 bases are a match to TRBD1. The CDR3 nucleotides read TGTGCCAGCAGTTTGGGGACAGGGCAAATGGAGGATGAGCAGTTCTTC. It specifies CASSLGTGQMEDEQFF.